These 20 T cell receptor beta chains came from one sample sequenced in a study of vaccination and CD4 T cells after COVID-19. The Oncomine TCR Beta short-read assay was what sequenced the DNA obtained from cultured CD4+ T cells. TCRdb ran MiXCR on the PCR reads and lists one entry per CDR3 protein. The table has about 11,000 distinct CDR3 sequences, 73% seen once. What these receptors recognize is not known. Treatment here: approximately nine-day PBMC culture with coronavirus spike peptide pools or control peptides (ViraFEST assay). The sequenced sample consisted of CD4+ T cells from blood, cultured in vitro. These TCRs come from a human donor who had recovered from COVID-19.

This sequence joins TRBV28 and TRBJ1-2, with D hard to call. The CDR3 has 15 amino acids. The V gene lost 7 bases and the J gene lost 0 bases, with 15 bases spanning the gap. Germline V lookup: CDR1 MDHEN, CDR2 SYDVKM. The CDR3 sequence: CASTRTGTTNYGYTF. The CDR3, as DNA: TGTGCCAGCACTCGGACGGGCACTACTAACTATGGCTACACCTTC.

This chain uses TRBV19 with TRBJ1-5; tentatively, D is TRBD1 (6 bases). V was shortened by 3 bases and J by 0 bases, with 15 bases between the two germline ends. The CDR3 spans 17 residues. Per germline, CDR1 LNHDA and CDR2 SQIVND (reference sequence). The CDR3 sequence is CASSIGGGGYSNQPQHF. In nucleotides, the CDR3 is TGTGCCAGTAGTATTGGGGGCGGGGGCTATAGCAATCAGCCCCAGCATTTT.

The chain uses TRBV20-1 and TRBJ2-1; D is perhaps TRBD2 (5 bases). Trimming took off 6 bases at V and 0 bases at J, with 15 bases between the two ends. Germline V gene lookup returns CDR1 DFQATT and CDR2 SNEGSKA (reference sequence). There are 15 residues in the CDR3. The chain's CDR3 is CSATQPGSSYNEQFF. CDR3 nucleotides: TGCAGTGCCACCCAACCGGGGAGCTCCTACAATGAGCAGTTCTTC.

This chain uses TRBV18 with TRBJ2-7; 11 bases match TRBD1. Germline loops: CDR1 KGHSH, CDR2 LQKENI. Trimming cost V 3 bases and J 0 bases; bases outside gene matches: 4. The CDR3 consists of 16 residues. CDR3 region: CASSPRTGGSSYEQYF. CDR3 nucleotide sequence: TGTGCCAGCTCACCCCGGACAGGGGGCAGCTCCTACGAGCAGTACTTC.

J is TRBJ2-7 and V is TRBV24-1; D is unclear. V gave up 3 bases and J gave up 6 bases, with 11 bases separating them. This CDR3 is 13 amino acids long. Germline V gene lookup returns CDR1 KGHDR and CDR2 SFDVKD. CDR3: CATSDRLTGEQYF. CDR3 sequence (DNA): TGTGCCACCAGTGATCGCCTCACCGGCGAGCAGTACTTC.

This rearrangement joins TRBV24-1 to TRBJ1-1; weak D call: TRBD1 (6 bases). Germline CDR1 is KGHDR and CDR2 is SFDVKD. The CDR3 is made up of 15 amino acids. Trimming left V 7 bases short and J 1 base short, with 15 bases between. In DNA, the CDR3 is TGTGCCACCAGATCACAGGGATACGGGAACACTGAAGCTTTCTTT. Residues: CATRSQGYGNTEAFF.

V usage is TRBV19 and J usage is TRBJ1-5, with D perhaps TRBD1 (5 bases). Germline V CDR1 and CDR2: LNHDA, SQIVND (reference sequence). This CDR3 region has 16 residues. The V and J ends lost 4 bases and 3 bases respectively, with 16 bases between them. CDR3 protein: CASSTRPGKTNQPQHF. The CDR3 DNA reads TGTGCCAGTAGTACCCGCCCAGGGAAAACCAATCAGCCCCAGCATTTT. Supplemented by reference TRBV19 and TRBJ1-5, the full variable domain reads DGGITQSPKYLFRKEGQNVTLSCEQNLNHDAMYWYRQDPGQGLRLIYYSQIVNDFQKGDIAEGYSVSREKKESFPLTVTSAQKNPTAFYLCASSTRPGKTNQPQHFGDGTRLSIL.

J is TRBJ2-3 and V is TRBV7-2, with 8 bases fitting TRBD2. Germline-derived CDR1 and CDR2 are SGHTA and FQGNSA. The CDR3 is 15 residues long. Trimming at V came to 1 base and at J to 10 bases, leaving 10 bases not matched to a gene. The DNA for the CDR3 is TGTGCCAGCAGCTTAGTATCCAGCGGGGGACATGCGCAGTATTTT. This encodes CASSLVSSGGHAQYF. Full variable domain (outside the CDR3, taken from reference TRBV7-2 and TRBJ2-3): GAGVSQSPSNKVTEKGKDVELRCDPISGHTALYWYRQSLGQGLEFLIYFQGNSAPDKSGLPSDRFSAERTGGSVSTLTIQRTQQEDSAVYLCASSLVSSGGHAQYFGPGTRLTVL.

The chain links TRBV6-1 to TRBJ1-6; D not certain. The CDR3 runs 12 residues. Germline loops: CDR1 MNHNS, CDR2 SASEGT. The germline V and J ends were trimmed by 6 bases and 8 bases, with 8 bases remaining between them. CDR3 amino acids: CASRLWDSPLHF. CDR3 nucleotides: TGTGCCAGCAGACTGTGGGATTCACCCCTCCACTTT.

In this sample, this clonotype turned up once. V usage is TRBV28 and J usage is TRBJ2-5, with 8 nucleotides matching TRBD1. V was pared by 3 bases and J by 5 bases, with 5 bases of the junction left unmatched. The CDR3 has 14 residues. Germline-derived CDR1 and CDR2 are MDHEN and SYDVKM. Here the CDR3 reads CASSFSGGGETQYF. In DNA, the CDR3 is TGTGCCAGCAGTTTTTCAGGGGGCGGGGAGACCCAGTACTTC.

V usage is TRBV7-2 and J usage is TRBJ1-5, with D possibly TRBD1 on 5 matching bases. The V end lost 5 bases, the J end lost 4 bases, and 15 bases lay between the germline ends. The CDR3 has 15 residues. Germline CDR1 is SGHTA and CDR2 is FQGNSA. CDR3 sequence: CASSPEWGVNQPQHF. The CDR3 coding sequence is TGTGCCAGCAGCCCTGAGTGGGGGGTTAATCAGCCCCAGCATTTT.

In DNA form, the CDR3 reads TGTGCCAGCAGTTACGGTACAGCCACCGGGGAGCTGTTTTTT. It translates to CASSYGTATGELFF. The gene calls are TRBV6-2 or TRBV6-3 and TRBJ2-2; D is unresolved. V was shortened by 2 bases and J by 4 bases, with 8 bases between the two germline ends. CDR1 MNHEY and CDR2 SVGEGT come from the germline V gene. This CDR3 has 14 residues.

The chain links TRBV20-1 to TRBJ1-6; D remains unclear. The V gene's germline CDR1 is DFQATT and CDR2 SNEGSKA (reference sequence). Trimming stripped 1 base from V and 10 bases from J, with 8 bases between. The CDR3 covers 12 residues. CDR3 loop: CSARGGFSPLHF. Here the CDR3 DNA reads TGCAGTGCTAGAGGAGGGTTCTCACCCCTCCACTTT.

V is TRBV6-1 and J is TRBJ1-6; no clear D. From germline, CDR1 is MNHNS and CDR2 SASEGT. This CDR3 region has 18 residues. Trimming took 0 bases from V and 0 from J, leaving 12 bases between them. CDR3 coding DNA: TGTGCCAGCAGTGAAGCGCGGCCGGAGAGCTCCTATAATTCACCCCTCCACTTT. It specifies CASSEARPESSYNSPLHF.

This clonotype is medium-sized. The chain has TRBV20-1 and TRBJ2-3, with D uncertain. Trimming took off 0 bases at V and 4 bases at J, with 8 bases between the two ends. The CDR3 is 13 residues long. Germline V CDR1 and CDR2: DFQATT, SNEGSKA (reference sequence). CDR3 bases: TGCAGTGCTAGAGATCTAAGGTCAGATACGCAGTATTTT. Residues: CSARDLRSDTQYF.

This chain connects TRBV28 to TRBJ1-6; 9 bases align to TRBD1. This CDR3 region has 15 residues. Per germline, CDR1 MDHEN and CDR2 SYDVKM. V shed 3 bases and J 7 bases; nucleotides not matched to a gene: 4. Written as DNA, the CDR3 is TGTGCCAGCAGTTTGGGGGACAGGGACAATTCACCCCTCCACTTT. Its translation is CASSLGDRDNSPLHF.

This chain connects TRBV20-1 to TRBJ1-1; 12 bases agree with TRBD1. CDR3 length: 17 residues. Germline V gives CDR1 DFQATT, CDR2 SNEGSKA (reference sequence). With V trimmed by 5 bases and J by 5 bases, 15 bases remained unmatched. The CDR3 coding sequence is TGCAGTGCTTTTCCTCTGCGGGGACAGGGGGCAGGAACTGAAGCTTTCTTT. This sequence encodes CSAFPLRGQGAGTEAFF.

The table lists this clonotype with a few counts. The chain joins TRBV24-1 to TRBJ2-5; TRBD2 aligns across 8 bases. Germline V gene sequence: CDR1 KGHDR, CDR2 SFDVKD. There are 14 residues in the CDR3. After removal of 3 bases from V and 5 bases from J, the junction contained 4 bases not matched to a gene. The CDR3 region has the DNA TGTGCCACCAGTGATCCGCAGCGGGGGGAGACCCAGTACTTC. Encoded protein: CATSDPQRGETQYF.

The chain's CDR3 is CASSIQTRGHNSPLHF. The CDR3 coding sequence is TGTGCCAGCAGCATCCAGACCCGGGGGCATAATTCACCCCTCCACTTT. The rearrangement uses TRBV7-2 and TRBJ1-6; D might be TRBD1 (6 bases). V was cut by 5 bases and J by 5 bases, with 16 bases left in between. The CDR3 is made up of 16 amino acids. CDR1 is SGHTA and CDR2 is FQGNSA in the germline V gene. The whole variable domain, remainder taken from reference TRBV7-2 and TRBJ1-6, is GAGVSQSPSNKVTEKGKDVELRCDPISGHTALYWYRQSLGQGLEFLIYFQGNSAPDKSGLPSDRFSAERTGGSVSTLTIQRTQQEDSAVYLCASSIQTRGHNSPLHFGNGTRLTVT.

This sequence joins TRBV6-4 and TRBJ2-3; D is possibly TRBD2 (6 bases). The germline V gene has CDR1 MRHNA and CDR2 SNTAGT. V lost 6 bases, J lost 1 base, and 11 bases lay in between. This CDR3 is 14 amino acids long. In DNA, the CDR3 is TGTGCCAGCAGCGTCACGGGGGGCACAGATACGCAGTATTTT. This sequence encodes CASSVTGGTDTQYF.